This T cell receptor (beta chain) comes out of a study of shared clonotypes between healthy human individuals (dated by TCRdb to the early 2020s). Background on the whole study: Two women and a few men aged 18 to 49 years were included in the cohort. To estimate repertoire size and how much clonotype sharing occurs between individuals, the study deeply sequenced the blood TCR repertoires of five healthy adults. For each donor, three plates each were used for CD4 naive and CD4 memory, two plates were used for CD8 naive, and one plate was used for CD8 memory. Different laboratories and diverse techniques were used to prepare libraries and sequence TCR repertoires, to increase sequencing depth and limit assay-specific biases. Each donor's leukapheresis produced roughly between roughly 0.85 and 10 billion PBMCs. What the research found in general, with its limitations: Higher generation probabilities were observed for clonotypes shared by all four sorted-subset donors than for non-shared clonotypes. Sampling was limited to blood, and TCR repertoires in tissue likely differ from TCR repertoires in blood. Across a handful of donors, approximately 4.6% of naive CD4, roughly 3.5% of naive CD8, 2.3% of memory CD4, and approximately 0.4% of memory CD8 clonotypes were shared. Even with the large sequencing depth, rarefaction of the sorted-subset datasets indicated that sequencing was incomplete. Pairwise subsampling indicated that sequencing depth was expected to affect the degree of clonotype sharing among donors. Larger estimated clonotype richness was generally found for naive subsets than for memory subsets. The genetic and exposure-history diversity represented was limited by the small number of donors.

The germline V gene gives CDR1 as LGHNA and CDR2 as YNFKEQ. Spanning cysteine to phenylalanine, the CDR3 consists of 16 amino acids. The only DNA kept is the CDR3, 48 bases in frame from the first base. As concerns this clone: Its antigen specificity is not known. A junction end diverges from the germline sequence, so it may reflect a read error.

Donors were healthy HIV-negative adults with no recently reported acute infections or vaccinations. All donors were Caucasian adults living in Nashville, Tennessee, USA. CD4+ T cells were enriched by magnetic negative selection; naive cells were then positively selected on CD45RA, and the negative fraction formed the memory subset. Blood was collected by leukapheresis, and PBMCs were isolated by Ficoll-Histopaque density gradient centrifugation and then cryopreserved in liquid nitrogen vapor phase. Analytical flow cytometry was used to check the purity and quantity of each magnetically sorted T cell population. Each sorted fraction had its genomic DNA isolated and then quantified by UV absorbance on a Nanodrop 2000c. Using the deep immunoSEQ assay, TCR CDR3 regions were amplified from genomic DNA by multiplex PCR. Extracted genomic DNA from each cell subset was spread evenly across all wells of several immunoSEQ 96-well plates, with each plate serving as a replicate. For sorted subsets, around 200 ng genomic DNA, equal to about 30,000 T cell genomes, was loaded into each replicate PCR. Purified libraries were quantified with a Qubit 3.0 fluorometer, sized on a Bioanalyzer 2100, and re-quantified with the KAPA Library Quantification kit. Every immunoSEQ 96-well plate was sequenced on a separate single-read 150-cycle Illumina NextSeq 550 flow cell. On the study's bioinformatics: Because only junctional sequences without quality scores were contained in the immunoSEQ output, filtering matching that applied to full-length reads could not be performed. To assign V/J genes and CDR3, sequences were annotated against IMGT germline references using PyIR, a Python wrapper for IgBLAST v1.9. Reads with weak V/J assignments (E-value above 1e-6), missing CDR3, stop codons, out-of-frame junctions, or ambiguous translated residues were removed. V3J clonotypes were defined as sequences sharing an identical inferred V gene, J gene, and CDR3 amino acid sequence. To compute the percentage overlap between repertoires, the number of shared unique clonotypes was divided by the size of the smaller repertoire. RTK rarefaction, the Chao1 estimator, and Recon v2.1 estimates of unobserved clonotypes were used to assess repertoire richness. Generation probabilities for all TCRbeta clonotypes obtained by the gDNA method from a handful of donors were computed using OLGA. TCRdb re-hosts the immuneACCESS table, in-frame sequences only. Its copies lack some clones; in the studies checked, an unresolved V gene accounts for under half of them, and the cause for the rest is not known. From that table come the V and J calls and clone size; the DNA was used to work out D and trimming. Recorded for this sample are under 650,000 clones; 96% of them occurred a single time. Roughly 0.06% of the sample belongs to the ten largest clones.

Rearrangement joined TRBV4-2 to TRBJ1-5; a weak D assignment points to TRBD1 (6 bases agree). This TCR came from a woman in her 30s in good health. Sequences were obtained from naive CD4+ T cells sorted from blood. The cell subset or site label here, explained by the study, means: CD45RA+ positively selected. The CDR3 reads CASSQETAGANRPQHF. The DNA sequence reads TGTGCCAGCAGCCAAGAAACGGCAGGGGCCAATCGGCCCCAGCATTTT.